These 7 T cell receptor beta chains were all obtained from the same sample, sequenced in a study of shared clonotypes between healthy human individuals. Profiling relied on immunoSEQ multiplex PCR, and the TCRdb table lists in-frame clones only, not all of them. The repertoire has 1.4 million or so clones, 98% of them found once; the top ten carry about 0.4%. Sequencing used naive CD4+ T cells sorted from blood. Subset in this sample: CD45RA+ positively selected. The receptors were sampled from a man between 25 and 39 years old in good health.

V is TRBV9 and J is TRBJ1-4, with a tentative D call TRBD1 (5 bases). The germline gives CDR1 SGDLS, CDR2 YYNGEE. The CDR3 loop spans 15 amino acids. Trimming took off 2 bases at V and 6 bases at J, with 14 bases between the two ends. The CDR3 sequence: CASSVGAFGDEKLFF. CDR3 DNA sequence: TGTGCCAGCAGCGTCGGGGCCTTCGGGGATGAAAAACTGTTTTTT.

The gene calls are TRBV19 and TRBJ1-2, with D perhaps matching TRBD1 (6 bases). Germline CDR1 reads LNHDA; CDR2 reads SQIVND (reference sequence). CDR3 length: 14 amino acids. Trimming stripped 6 bases from V and 4 bases from J, with 15 bases between. CDR3 bases: TGTGCCAGTAGAACAGGGCGTCGGAGCTATGGCTACACCTTC. Protein: CASRTGRRSYGYTF.

The chain links TRBV28 to TRBJ1-1; D is ambiguous. V was pared by 6 bases and J by 3 bases, with 8 bases between. This CDR3 spans 12 amino acids. CDR1 is MDHEN and CDR2 is SYDVKM in the germline V gene. CDR3 in DNA: TGTGCCAGCAGGCAATTAGACACTGAAGCTTTCTTT. Protein sequence: CASRQLDTEAFF.

CDR3 residues: CASSPSYSGELFF. Written as DNA, the CDR3 is TGTGCCAGCTCACCCTCTTATTCCGGGGAGCTGTTTTTT. The chain uses TRBV18 and TRBJ2-2, with D uncertain. This CDR3 is 13 amino acids long. V lost 3 bases to trimming and J lost 6 bases, with 8 bases between them. From germline, CDR1 is KGHSH and CDR2 LQKENI.

This sequence joins TRBV6-5 and TRBJ2-7; no firm D call. Trimming took off 0 bases at V and 5 bases at J, with 14 bases between the two ends. In germline, CDR1 is MNHEY, CDR2 SVGAGI. This CDR3 is 15 amino acids long. CDR3 region: CASSYSTALLDEQYF. The CDR3 DNA reads TGTGCCAGCAGTTACTCGACGGCCTTGCTGGACGAGCAGTACTTC.

This sequence joins TRBV18 and TRBJ1-1, with 7 bases fitting TRBD1. CDR3 length equals 13 residues. The V and J ends lost 10 bases and 6 bases, in that order; junction bases with no gene match: 11. In germline, CDR1 is KGHSH, CDR2 LQKENI. CDR3 coding DNA: TGTGCCACCGAGGACAGGACCCGGGCTGAAGCTTTCTTT. As protein: CATEDRTRAEAFF.

The chain recombines TRBV7-3 with TRBJ2-5; the match to TRBD2 covers 9 bases. The germline V gene has CDR1 SGHTA and CDR2 FQGTGA. The CDR3 length is 15 residues. V shed 3 bases, J shed 0 bases, and the junction held 2 bases outside the gene matches. DNA of the CDR3: TGTGCCAGCAGCTTGGCGGGAGGGAACCAAGAGACCCAGTACTTC. This translates into CASSLAGGNQETQYF. Complete variable domain (other parts from reference TRBV7-3 and TRBJ2-5): GAGVSQTPSNKVTEKGKYVELRCDPISGHTALYWYRQSLGQGPEFLIYFQGTGAADDSGLPNDRFFAVRPEGSVSTLKIQRTERGDSAVYLCASSLAGGNQETQYFGPGTRLLVL.